Presented here are 24 T cell receptor beta chains from one specimen sequenced in a study of CD4+ T cells in melanoma. Method: immunoSEQ multiplex PCR; TCRdb's copy keeps in-frame clones and lacks some. The sample records some 15,000 clones, approximately 63% being singletons. The sample was cells from a culture (not recorded whether cultured in vitro). Receptors originate from a human donor with melanoma.

The V gene is TRBV7-2, the J gene TRBJ1-2; no reliable D call. CDR1 SGHTA and CDR2 FQGNSA come from the germline V gene. The CDR3 spans 14 residues. V was pared by 5 bases and J by 8 bases, with 18 bases between. DNA for the CDR3: TGTGCCAGCAGCCCAGCGGTGGGATCCGGCGGCTACACCTTC. Its translation is CASSPAVGSGGYTF.

V usage is TRBV27 and J usage is TRBJ1-2; possibly TRBD1 for D (6 bases). The CDR3 runs 15 residues. With 5 bases removed from V and 0 bases from J, the gap between germline ends came to 13 bases. The germline gives CDR1 MNHEY, CDR2 SMNVEV (reference sequence). The CDR3 loop is CASSTYREANYGYTF. CDR3 nucleotide sequence: TGTGCCAGCAGTACTTACAGGGAGGCTAACTATGGCTACACCTTC.

As DNA, the CDR3 is TGTGCCAGCACAGGACAGGGGGGAAATCGAGTGGTCAATCAGCCCCAGCATTTT. This encodes CASTGQGGNRVVNQPQHF. This chain joins TRBV19 and TRBJ1-5, with TRBD1 identical over 10 bases. V was pared by 9 bases and J by 3 bases, with 17 bases of the junction left unmatched. This CDR3 spans 18 amino acids. Germline V lookup: CDR1 LNHDA, CDR2 SQIVND (reference sequence).

V gene TRBV5-5 combines with J gene TRBJ1-5, with D perhaps TRBD1 (5 bases). CDR3 length: 15 amino acids. CDR1 is SGHKS and CDR2 is YYEKEE in the germline V gene (reference sequence). Trimming removed 2 bases at V and 4 bases at J, with 13 bases between. The CDR3: CASSFGGIYNQPQHF. CDR3 nucleotides: TGTGCCAGCAGCTTTGGGGGAATTTATAATCAGCCCCAGCATTTT.

This chain uses TRBV7-9 with TRBJ2-1; D ambiguous. Trimming took 4 bases from V and 8 from J, leaving 3 bases between them. The CDR3 is 10 amino acids. Germline CDR1 SEHNR, CDR2 FQNEAQ (reference sequence). For the CDR3, the DNA is TGTGCCAGCAGCTATCATGAGCAGTTCTTC. It is translated as CASSYHEQFF.

The chain recombines TRBV27 with TRBJ1-6; TRBD1 matches at 9 bases. CDR3 length: 14 residues. Losses at the gene ends were 3 bases for V and 8 bases for J; bases not matched to a gene: 2. Germline CDR1 is MNHEY and CDR2 is SMNVEV (reference sequence). This CDR3 reads CASSLDRGYSPLHF. The CDR3, as DNA: TGTGCCAGCAGTTTGGACAGGGGCTATTCACCCCTCCACTTT.

The V gene is TRBV7-9, the J gene TRBJ1-4; D gene uncertain. The germline V gene has CDR1 SEHNR and CDR2 FQNEAQ (reference sequence). The length of the CDR3 is 14 residues. V dropped 5 bases and J dropped 8 bases, with 15 bases sitting between them. The CDR3 region has the DNA TGTGCCAGCAGCCGGGAGGCCGTCAGCGAAAAACTGTTTTTT. Translated: CASSREAVSEKLFF.

This chain links TRBV30 with TRBJ2-4, with D possibly TRBD2 on 5 matching bases. This CDR3 contains 13 residues. V dropped 0 bases and J dropped 3 bases, with 6 bases sitting between them. Germline V CDR1 and CDR2: GTSNPN, SVGIG (reference sequence). The CDR3 DNA reads TGTGCCTGGAGTGTAGGGAGCAAAAACATTCAGTACTTC. This sequence encodes CAWSVGSKNIQYF.

V and J are TRBV19 and TRBJ2-7; either TRBD1 or TRBD2 may fit D (6 bases each). The V end was cut by 3 bases, the J end by 0 bases, with 9 bases between. The CDR3 is 14 amino acids. Germline CDR1 LNHDA, CDR2 SQIVND (reference sequence). The CDR3 region is CASSMWGASYEQYF. CDR3 coding DNA: TGTGCCAGTAGTATGTGGGGGGCCTCCTACGAGCAGTACTTC.

This clone was seen more than once but under ten times. This chain connects TRBV19 to TRBJ1-2; 9 bases map to TRBD1. Germline V gives CDR1 LNHDA, CDR2 SQIVND (reference sequence). V was pared by 4 bases and J by 2 bases, with 5 bases of the junction left unmatched. There are 15 residues in the CDR3. The CDR3 loop is CASSNPGQGNYGYTF. CDR3 sequence (DNA): TGTGCCAGTAGTAACCCCGGACAGGGGAACTATGGCTACACCTTC.

The genes are TRBV7-9 and TRBJ1-1, with D perhaps matching TRBD1 (6 bases). There are 14 residues in the CDR3. The germline gives CDR1 SEHNR, CDR2 FQNEAQ (reference sequence). Trimming stripped 2 bases from V and 1 base from J, with 8 bases between. CDR3 sequence reads: CASSLRGANTEAFF. The CDR3 nucleotides read TGTGCCAGCAGCTTAAGGGGGGCGAACACTGAAGCTTTCTTT.

The chain has TRBV27 and TRBJ2-7, with a possible D match to TRBD1 (5 bases). V lost 4 bases, J lost 4 bases, and 11 bases lay in between. CDR1 and CDR2 from the germline V gene are MNHEY and SMNVEV (reference sequence). There are 13 residues in the CDR3. The CDR3 spells CASSSGRQYEQYF. In nucleotides, the CDR3 is TGTGCCAGCAGTTCAGGGCGTCAGTACGAGCAGTACTTC.

The chain carries TRBV4-1 and TRBJ2-5; no definite D call. The germline V gene encodes CDR1 MGHRA and CDR2 YSYEKL. V lost 2 bases and J 1 base, leaving 5 bases between the germline ends. The CDR3 runs to 13 residues. Here the CDR3 DNA reads TGCGCCAGCAGCCAACTCGCCCAAGAGACCCAGTACTTC. Translating gives CASSQLAQETQYF.

This clone was found once. The chain is built from TRBV19 and TRBJ2-7; the D gene is possibly TRBD2 (5 bases). CDR1 and CDR2 from the germline V gene are LNHDA and SQIVND (reference sequence). This CDR3 region has 14 residues. V lost 0 bases and J lost 11, with 17 bases in between. CDR3 region: CASSIDRSDRGKYF. Written as DNA, the CDR3 is TGTGCCAGTAGTATAGATCGGAGTGATCGAGGGAAGTACTTC.

The gene calls are TRBV7-2 and TRBJ2-3; no clear D. The CDR3 is made up of 12 amino acids. Trimming cost V 2 bases and J 5 bases, with 5 bases left between them. Germline V CDR1 and CDR2: SGHTA, FQGNSA. CDR3 nucleotide sequence: TGTGCCAGCAGCTTATCCAGAGATACGCAGTATTTT. This gives the protein CASSLSRDTQYF.

The V and J genes are TRBV11-3 and TRBJ2-1; TRBD2 aligns across 8 bases. Germline V lookup: CDR1 SGHNT, CDR2 YENEEA. The J segment lost 3 bases and the V segment lost 5 bases, leaving 0 bases of the junction unmatched. The CDR3 extends over 13 amino acids. The CDR3 loop is CASSRGGYNEQFF. CDR3 DNA sequence: TGTGCCAGCAGCCGGGGGGGCTACAATGAGCAGTTCTTC.

The sample holds a few counts of this clone. The rearrangement links TRBV10-3 to TRBJ2-7; 8 bases are a match to TRBD2. Losses at the gene ends were 2 bases for V and 2 bases for J; bases not matched to a gene: 8. The CDR3 covers 16 residues. Germline CDR1 ENHRY, CDR2 SYGVKD. CDR3 bases: TGTGCCATCAGTGAGACGGGGGGGCCGAGAACCTACGAGCAGTACTTC. Translation: CAISETGGPRTYEQYF.

The chain has TRBV11-2 and TRBJ2-3; 8 bases map to TRBD2. This CDR3 spans 15 amino acids. V lost 1 base and J lost 0; bases outside the gene matches: 0. From germline, CDR1 is SGHAT and CDR2 FQNNGV. The CDR3 DNA is TGTGCCAGCAGCTTAGGACTAGCGAGCACAGATACGCAGTATTTT. Translated: CASSLGLASTDTQYF.

CDR3 nucleotide sequence: TGTGCCAGTAGTATGGCAAGGACTAGCTTAATCACAGATACGCAGTATTTT. Translating it yields CASSMARTSLITDTQYF. The gene calls are TRBV19 and TRBJ2-3; TRBD2 matches at 8 bases. Losses at the gene ends were 3 bases for V and 2 bases for J; bases not matched to a gene: 10. Germline V gives CDR1 LNHDA, CDR2 SQIVND (reference sequence). The CDR3 consists of 17 residues.

This clone was observed a handful of times. This rearrangement joins TRBV4-1 to TRBJ1-5; D unclear. Germline CDR1 is MGHRA and CDR2 is YSYEKL. V lost 1 base and J lost 3, with 7 bases in between. The CDR3 is made up of 14 amino acids. The CDR3 DNA is TGCGCCAGCAGCCAAGGTCAGGCCAATCAGCCCCAGCATTTT. It yields the protein CASSQGQANQPQHF.

The gene calls are TRBV29-1 and TRBJ2-1; 8 bases line up with TRBD2. Trimming at V came to 6 bases and at J to 15 bases, leaving 16 bases not matched to a gene. The germline V gene has CDR1 SQVTM and CDR2 ANQGSEA. The CDR3 runs to 13 residues. CDR3 protein: CSVALGLAGGRFF. The CDR3 DNA follows: TGCAGCGTCGCTCTTGGACTAGCCGGGGGTCGGTTCTTC.

V is TRBV9 and J is TRBJ1-2, with 8 bases that match TRBD1. The CDR3 spans 15 residues. The germline CDR1 and CDR2 sequences are SGDLS and YYNGEE. V lost 3 bases, J lost 4 bases, and 8 bases stayed unmatched. CDR3 region: CASSAGTGRSYGYTF. The DNA of the CDR3 is TGTGCCAGCAGCGCCGGGACAGGTCGGAGCTATGGCTACACCTTC.

This rearrangement joins TRBV7-3 to TRBJ1-5; D perhaps matches TRBD1 (5 bases). V shed 5 bases and J shed 5 bases, with 16 bases lying between them. CDR1 is SGHTA and CDR2 is FQGTGA in the germline V gene. The CDR3 sequence is 15 residues long. This CDR3 is CASSRDQGLHQPQHF. In DNA form, the CDR3 reads TGTGCCAGCAGCCGGGATCAGGGTTTGCATCAGCCCCAGCATTTT.

This clone was seen only a few times. This rearrangement joins TRBV27 to TRBJ2-3; 10 nucleotides agree with TRBD1. V gave up 3 bases and J gave up 2 bases; unmatched junction bases: 8. The CDR3 length is 17 residues. Per the germline V gene, CDR1 is MNHEY and CDR2 is SMNVEV (reference sequence). CDR3 DNA sequence: TGTGCCAGCAGTTTTACCGGGACAGGGGTTTTCACAGATACGCAGTATTTT. Translating gives CASSFTGTGVFTDTQYF.